The 24 T cell receptor beta chains given below trace back to one sample, sequenced in a study of T cells after yellow fever vaccination. MiXCR was run by TCRdb on the 5' RACE reads, yielding one entry per CDR3 protein. The sample lists hundreds of thousands of distinct CDR3 sequences, roughly 9.4% occurring once. Sequenced here: PBMCs, sampled on the day of the first yellow fever vaccination. These receptors came from a man aged 18 to 30 who received the YFV17D yellow fever vaccine.

The chain links TRBV19 to TRBJ2-7, with D possibly TRBD1 on 6 matching bases. The length of the CDR3 is 13 residues. Per the germline V gene, CDR1 is LNHDA and CDR2 is SQIVND (reference sequence). Trimming stripped 5 bases from V and 2 bases from J, with 10 bases between. CDR3 residues: CASSGQITYEQYF. For the CDR3, the DNA is TGTGCCAGTAGTGGACAGATTACCTACGAGCAGTACTTC. Based on the CDR3 plus reference TRBV19 and TRBJ2-7, the full variable domain is DGGITQSPKYLFRKEGQNVTLSCEQNLNHDAMYWYRQDPGQGLRLIYYSQIVNDFQKGDIAEGYSVSREKKESFPLTVTSAQKNPTAFYLCASSGQITYEQYFGPGTRLTVT.

The chain employs TRBV12-3 or TRBV12-4 and TRBJ2-7; TRBD2 agrees at 8 bases. Germline trimming cut 3 bases from V and 2 bases from J; bases unmatched to any gene: 6. The CDR3 consists of 15 residues. DNA of the CDR3: TGTGCCAGCAGTTTCGATCCAGCGGGGGCCTACGAGCAGTACTTC. Its protein is CASSFDPAGAYEQYF.

The chain links TRBV11-2 to TRBJ1-1; D gene uncertain. V lost 5 bases, J lost 4 bases, and 14 bases lay in between. The length of the CDR3 is 14 residues. Germline loops: CDR1 SGHAT, CDR2 FQNNGV. The CDR3 DNA is TGTGCCAGCAGCGTCTTAGAAGGGCGCACTGAAGCTTTCTTT. It translates to CASSVLEGRTEAFF.

V is TRBV6-1 and J is TRBJ2-7, with D maybe TRBD1 (6 bases). Germline CDR1 is MNHNS and CDR2 is SASEGT. V lost 1 base, J lost 2 bases, and 9 bases lay in between. CDR3 length: 14 residues. Written as DNA, the CDR3 is TGTGCCAGCAGTGAAGGTACAGGGCCCTACGAGCAGTACGTC. This translates into CASSEGTGPYEQYV.

The genes are TRBV20-1 and TRBJ2-7; 7 bases agree with TRBD1. The CDR3 loop spans 13 amino acids. Germline V gene lookup returns CDR1 DFQATT and CDR2 SNEGSKA (reference sequence). V shed 3 bases, J shed 12 bases, and the junction held 14 bases outside the gene matches. CDR3 DNA sequence: TGCAGTGCTAGCGGGACAGCTTTGGGTTTGCGGTACGTC. Its translation: CSASGTALGLRYV.

This clonotype was observed at least ten times. The chain joins TRBV4-3 to TRBJ2-3, with a tentative D call TRBD2 (6 bases). This CDR3 comprises 15 residues. Germline V gives CDR1 LGHNA, CDR2 YSLEER. Trimming took off 0 bases at V and 6 bases at J, with 13 bases between the two ends. CDR3 sequence: CASSQEGLPRDTQYF. As DNA, the CDR3 is TGCGCCAGCAGCCAAGAGGGACTCCCGAGGGATACGCAGTATTTT.

The V gene is TRBV20-1, the J gene TRBJ2-1; D is undetermined. Germline CDR1 is DFQATT and CDR2 is SNEGSKA (reference sequence). The V end lost 1 base, the J end lost 1 base, and 8 bases lay between the germline ends. The CDR3 consists of 14 residues. CDR3 bases: TGCAGTGCTAGAGGTGACAAGTCCTACAATGAGCAGTTCTTC. Protein sequence: CSARGDKSYNEQFF.

This clonotype was counted a few times. The rearrangement joins TRBV2 to TRBJ2-2, with a possible D match to TRBD2 (5 bases). CDR3 length: 14 residues. Germline V CDR1 and CDR2: SNHLY, FYNNEI. V shed 3 bases and J shed 6 bases, with 11 bases lying between them. The CDR3 DNA follows: TGTGCCAGCAGTGATCTAGCTCAGGCCGGGGAGCTGTTTTTT. Amino acids: CASSDLAQAGELFF.

The table lists this clonotype with a few counts. The V and J genes are TRBV12-3 or TRBV12-4 and TRBJ1-6, with 7 bases identical to TRBD1. The length of the CDR3 is 14 residues. J was trimmed by 8 bases and V by 5 bases; bases with no gene match: 6. The DNA for the CDR3 is TGTGCCAGCAGTATATCAGACAGGGATTCACCCCTCCACTTT. Protein product: CASSISDRDSPLHF.

The V and J genes are TRBV7-2 and TRBJ2-5; D gene unclear. Trimming removed 6 bases at V and 7 bases at J, with 12 bases between. This CDR3 has 12 amino acids. Germline lookup yields CDR1 SGHTA and CDR2 FQGNSA. The CDR3 nucleotides are TGTGCCAGCAGGGGTCAGGTTTTGACCCAGTACTTC. Protein: CASRGQVLTQYF.

The rearrangement joins TRBV24-1 to TRBJ2-3, with D possibly matching TRBD2 (6 bases). The CDR3 runs 15 residues. Germline V CDR1 and CDR2: KGHDR, SFDVKD. Trimming left V 0 bases short and J 4 bases short, with 10 bases between. The CDR3 loop is CATSDLAWGADTQYF. The DNA for the CDR3 is TGTGCCACCAGTGATTTGGCCTGGGGGGCAGATACGCAGTATTTT.

A few counts support this clonotype. The chain is built from TRBV20-1 and TRBJ2-5; 9 nucleotides match TRBD1. Trimming at V came to 5 bases and at J to 2 bases, leaving 12 bases not matched to a gene. The CDR3 covers 16 residues. Germline loops: CDR1 DFQATT, CDR2 SNEGSKA (reference sequence). The CDR3 DNA follows: TGCAGTGCTCTCACGGGGGGACAGGGAACACAAGAGACCCAGTACTTC. Translating it yields CSALTGGQGTQETQYF.

This clonotype turned up a few times. The chain carries TRBV7-2 and TRBJ2-1, with D tentatively TRBD1 (5 bases). Germline loops: CDR1 SGHTA, CDR2 FQGNSA. The germline V and J ends were trimmed by 1 base and 3 bases, with 10 bases remaining between them. This CDR3 comprises 15 residues. The CDR3 region is CASSLDFTGYNEQFF. CDR3 DNA: TGTGCCAGCAGCTTAGATTTCACAGGCTACAATGAGCAGTTCTTC.

The table lists this clonotype with a few counts. The chain uses TRBV6-1 and TRBJ2-1; TRBD1 is a possible D gene (6 bases). CDR3 size: 15 residues. Germline assignment: CDR1 MNHNS and CDR2 SASEGT. The V end lost 8 bases, the J end lost 4 bases, and 18 bases lay between the germline ends. Here the CDR3 reads CASRLADRLYNEQFF. CDR3 bases: TGTGCCAGCCGGCTGGCGGACAGATTGTACAATGAGCAGTTCTTC.

This clonotype was detected only a few times. The chain carries TRBV19 and TRBJ1-5; D gene unclear. Germline CDR1 and CDR2: LNHDA and SQIVND (reference sequence). Trimming left V 3 bases short and J 0 bases short, with 9 bases between. The CDR3 runs 15 residues. The CDR3 nucleotides are TGTGCCAGTAGTATCACGGGAGATAGCAATCAGCCCCAGCATTTT. Translation: CASSITGDSNQPQHF.

The chain is built from TRBV12-3 or TRBV12-4 and TRBJ2-6; unclear D gene. The CDR3 is 20 residues long. V lost 3 bases and J lost 0, with 21 bases in between. The CDR3: CASSFRRRLNLNSGANVLTF. The CDR3 bases are TGTGCCAGCAGTTTTCGGCGTCGGTTGAATTTAAACTCTGGGGCCAACGTCCTGACTTTC.

This clonotype was counted a few times. The CDR3 is CASREVTGRVREKLFF. In DNA, the CDR3 is TGTGCCAGCAGAGAGGTAACAGGAAGGGTACGAGAAAAACTGTTTTTT. The gene calls are TRBV11-3 and TRBJ1-4, with D possibly matching TRBD1 (5 bases). Germline assignment: CDR1 SGHNT and CDR2 YENEEA. The ends were cut back, 6 bases at V and 8 bases at J, with 22 bases in the middle. This CDR3 comprises 16 residues.

This rearrangement joins TRBV27 to TRBJ2-6; D is unresolved. CDR1 is MNHEY, CDR2 SMNVEV, per germline (reference sequence). Trimming took off 5 bases at V and 0 bases at J, with 8 bases between the two ends. The CDR3 is made up of 15 amino acids. In DNA form, the CDR3 reads TGTGCCAGCAGTCTAAGCGCCTCTGGGGCCAACGTCCTGACTTTC. It specifies CASSLSASGANVLTF.

The V call is TRBV5-1, the J call TRBJ2-3; 10 bases match TRBD2. The CDR3 has 16 residues. Looked up from germline, CDR1 is SGHRS and CDR2 is YFSETQ. J lost 3 bases, V lost 0 bases, and 4 bases had no gene match. CDR3 sequence: CASSLVPAGGTDTQYF. As DNA, the CDR3 is TGCGCCAGCAGCTTGGTTCCAGCGGGGGGGACAGATACGCAGTATTTT.

The V gene is TRBV20-1, the J gene TRBJ2-3; the match to TRBD2 covers 9 bases. Germline-derived CDR1 and CDR2 are DFQATT and SNEGSKA (reference sequence). With 6 bases clipped from V and 6 bases from J, the junction kept 13 bases outside the gene matches. The CDR3 contains 15 residues. This CDR3 is CSAGLVLAGWDTQYF. The CDR3 DNA follows: TGCAGTGCGGGGCTGGTGCTAGCGGGGTGGGATACGCAGTATTTT.

The chain uses TRBV28 and TRBJ1-2, with a possible D match to TRBD1 (5 bases). Trimming took off 2 bases at V and 8 bases at J, with 15 bases between the two ends. The CDR3 is made up of 14 amino acids. Germline CDR1 and CDR2: MDHEN and SYDVKM. The CDR3 nucleotides are TGTGCCAGCAGTTTAGTCAGGGTAGTAGGAGGCTACACCTTC. Translation gives CASSLVRVVGGYTF.

The V call is TRBV7-9, the J call TRBJ2-4; 13 bases are shared with TRBD2. Germline CDR1 is SEHNR and CDR2 is FQNEAQ (reference sequence). The junction had 7 bases not matched to a gene; V was cut back by 5 bases and J by 6 bases. This CDR3 region has 16 residues. The CDR3 sequence is CASSTGTSGDPNIQYF. The CDR3 DNA reads TGTGCCAGCAGCACCGGGACTAGCGGGGATCCAAACATTCAGTACTTC.

The chain links TRBV27 to TRBJ2-3; 8 nucleotides match TRBD1. There are 14 residues in the CDR3. Germline CDR1 is MNHEY and CDR2 is SMNVEV (reference sequence). V lost 7 bases and J lost 7; bases outside the gene matches: 10. The CDR3 reads CASISDRGGNTQYF. CDR3 nucleotide sequence: TGTGCCAGCATCTCCGACAGGGGCGGGAATACGCAGTATTTT.

This chain joins TRBV6-2 or TRBV6-3 and TRBJ2-7, with TRBD1 matching over 7 bases. CDR1 and CDR2 (germline): MNHEY, SVGEGT. V gave up 7 bases and J gave up 2 bases; unmatched junction bases: 5. CDR3 length equals 13 residues. Here the CDR3 reads CASNSDRTYEQYV. DNA of the CDR3: TGTGCCAGCAATTCGGACAGGACCTACGAGCAGTACGTC.